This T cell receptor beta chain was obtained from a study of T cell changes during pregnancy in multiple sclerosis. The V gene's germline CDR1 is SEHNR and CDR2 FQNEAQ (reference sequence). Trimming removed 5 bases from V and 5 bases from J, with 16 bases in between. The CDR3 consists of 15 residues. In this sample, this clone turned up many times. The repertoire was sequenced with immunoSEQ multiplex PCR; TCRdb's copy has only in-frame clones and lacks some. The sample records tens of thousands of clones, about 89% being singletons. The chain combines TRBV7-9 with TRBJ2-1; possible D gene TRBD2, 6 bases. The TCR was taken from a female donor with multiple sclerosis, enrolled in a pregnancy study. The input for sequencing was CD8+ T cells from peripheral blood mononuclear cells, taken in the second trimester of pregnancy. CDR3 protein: CASSITAPGDNEQFF. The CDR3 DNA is TGTGCCAGCAGCATAACAGCTCCGGGGGACAATGAGCAGTTCTTC.